These T cell receptor beta chains were read from a single sample in a study of cytomegalovirus exposure and HLA in healthy donors. Profiled with immunoSEQ multiplex PCR; TCRdb holds only in-frame clones, not every one. This sample has roughly 120,000 clones; about 80% occur once, and the top ten carry 2.5% to 3%. Sequencing used PBMCs. These receptors were collected from a woman aged 60-75 years in good health and CMV-seropositive. CDR3s include the opening cysteine and the closing phenylalanine or tryptophan. A D gene is named only where the DNA matches it firmly. The size entry is marked missing in some rows and otherwise reads once, few, many or a size class.

CASSTGGPKRAEQYF TGTGCCAGCTCTACGGGAGGGCCCAAGCGCGCTGAGCAGTACTTC TRBD2 TRBJ2-7 NA TRBV18 15
CASSAGPPSGRPSSYEQYF TGTGCCAGCAGTGCGGGCCCCCCTAGCGGGAGGCCAAGCTCCTACGAGCAGTACTTC TRBD2 TRBJ2-7 NA TRBV6-1 19
CASSLTPSGSQGFEQFF TGTGCCAGCAGCTTAACTCCTAGCGGGAGTCAGGGCTTTGAGCAGTTCTTC TRBD2 TRBJ2-1 NA TRBV7-6 17
CASSGPAGRIHEQYF TGTGCCAGCAGTGGCCCCGCCGGGAGAATCCACGAGCAGTACTTC NA TRBJ2-7 once TRBV2 15
CASSSGQGANEQFF TGTGCCAGCAGCTCGGGACAGGGCGCGAATGAGCAGTTCTTC TRBD1 TRBJ2-1 NA TRBV9 14
CASSFPGGLAGRSSYNEQFF TGTGCCAGCAGTTTCCCAGGGGGACTAGCGGGGAGGAGCTCCTACAATGAGCAGTTCTTC TRBD2 TRBJ2-1 NA TRBV28 20
CSVESVPGPGNTIYF TGCAGCGTTGAAAGTGTGCCAGGGCCAGGAAACACCATATATTTT NA TRBJ1-3 NA TRBV29-1 15
CASSPRQGLYEQYF TGTGCCAGCTCACCACGACAGGGTCTATACGAGCAGTACTTC TRBD1 TRBJ2-7 NA TRBV18 14
CSALLNGYQHF TGCAGTGCTCTTCTGAACGGGTACCAGCATTTT NA TRBJ1-5 few TRBV20-1 11
CASSVRGPNERKTGELFF TGTGCCAGCAGCGTAAGGGGCCCCAACGAACGTAAGACCGGGGAGCTGTTTTTT NA TRBJ2-2 few TRBV9 18
CASSFDKRNIQYF TGTGCCAGCAGCTTCGACAAACGAAACATTCAGTACTTC NA TRBJ2-4 NA TRBV7-3 13
CASSRGGGLFSYGYTF TGTGCCAGCAGCCGAGGAGGGGGCTTGTTTAGCTATGGCTACACCTTC TRBD1 TRBJ1-2 NA TRBV27 16
CASSTQTGPYEKLFF TGTGCCAGCAGCACTCAGACAGGGCCGTACGAAAAACTGTTTTTT TRBD1 TRBJ1-4 NA TRBV9 15
CASSPIVGAENTEAFF TGTGCCAGCAGCCCCATAGTGGGGGCTGAGAACACTGAAGCTTTCTTT NA TRBJ1-1 few TRBV7-6 16
CASSKGQRTSGSCRAGELFF TGTGCCAGCAGCAAAGGGCAAAGAACTAGCGGGAGTTGTCGGGCCGGGGAGCTGTTTTTT NA TRBJ2-2 NA TRBV21-1 20
CASSPGTGAYGYTF TGCGCCAGCAGCCCCGGGACAGGGGCTTATGGCTACACCTTC TRBD1 TRBJ1-2 few TRBV5-1 14
CASSSRRLTEQFF TGTGCCAGCAGCTCCCGGCGGTTGACTGAGCAGTTCTTC NA TRBJ2-1 NA TRBV7-3 13
CSGAGGSGNTIYF TGCAGCGGAGCGGGGGGCTCTGGAAACACCATATATTTT NA TRBJ1-3 NA TRBV29-1 13
CASSLDKNTIYF TGTGCCAGCAGCTTGGATAAAAACACCATATATTTT NA TRBJ1-3 NA TRBV5-4 12
CASSYLGGGQPQHF TGTGCCAGCAGCTACCTCGGGGGAGGTCAGCCCCAGCATTTT NA TRBJ1-5 NA TRBV6-5 14
CASRSIRDRVGGYTF TGTGCCAGCAGGAGCATCCGGGACAGGGTGGGCGGCTACACCTTC TRBD1 TRBJ1-2 NA TRBV27 15
CASTREASGTTEAYEQYF TGTGCCAGCACAAGGGAGGCTAGCGGGACCACGGAGGCCTACGAGCAGTACTTC TRBD2 TRBJ2-7 NA TRBV2 18
CASSEGQANQPQHF TGTGCCAGCAGTGAAGGGCAGGCTAATCAGCCCCAGCATTTT NA TRBJ1-5 NA TRBV25-1 14
CASSPPLERLGDTQYF TGTGCCAGCTCACCACCGCTCGAGAGGTTAGGAGATACGCAGTATTTT NA TRBJ2-3 NA TRBV18 16
CASGYNNEAFF TGTGCTAGTGGTTACAACAATGAAGCTTTCTTT NA TRBJ1-1 NA TRBV12-5 11
CASSFNRDRGNEQFF TGTGCCAGCAGCTTTAACCGGGACAGGGGGAATGAGCAGTTCTTC TRBD1 TRBJ2-1 NA TRBV5-4 15
CASSIAGWYSEQYF TGTGCCAGTAGTATAGCAGGATGGTATAGTGAGCAGTACTTC NA TRBJ2-7 NA TRBV19 14
CASSLALNYGYTF TGCGCCAGCAGCCTAGCTCTTAACTATGGCTACACCTTC NA TRBJ1-2 NA TRBV5-1 13
CSVEGGQVRGTQYF TGCAGCGTAGAGGGGGGACAGGTCAGGGGGACCCAGTACTTC TRBD1 TRBJ2-5 NA TRBV29-1 14
CASSTGGLNTEAFF TGTGCCAGTAGCACCGGGGGTTTAAACACTGAAGCTTTCTTT NA TRBJ1-1 NA TRBV2 14
CASREDRGHLRSQETQYF TGTGCCAGCAGAGAGGACAGGGGGCACCTCAGGAGTCAAGAGACCCAGTACTTC TRBD1 TRBJ2-5 NA TRBV7-9 18
CASSMGRAGTGHYGYTF TGTGCCAGTAGTATGGGTCGTGCGGGGACCGGGCACTATGGCTACACCTTC NA TRBJ1-2 few TRBV19 17
CAISDLDGGAETQYF TGTGCCATCAGTGACTTGGATGGGGGGGCGGAGACCCAGTACTTC NA TRBJ2-5 NA TRBV10-3 15
CAWSVSGYEQFF TGTGCCTGGAGTGTTTCCGGGTACGAGCAGTTCTTC NA TRBJ2-1 NA TRBV30 12
CASSRNRGVTEKLFF TGTGCCAGCAGCAGAAACAGGGGAGTAACTGAAAAACTGTTTTTT TRBD1 TRBJ1-4 NA TRBV7-6 15
CASSLGTSGWGETQYF TGTGCCAGCAGCTTAGGGACTAGCGGGTGGGGAGAGACCCAGTACTTC TRBD2 TRBJ2-5 once TRBV7-2 16
CASSLRPGGVNNEQFF TGTGCCAGCAGCTTACGGCCGGGAGGAGTTAACAATGAGCAGTTCTTC TRBD2 TRBJ2-1 NA TRBV7-3 16
CASSPGQGLDGYTF TGTGCCAGCAGCCCGGGACAGGGATTAGATGGCTACACCTTC TRBD1 TRBJ1-2 NA TRBV7-6 14
CASSPGTSGSTDTQYF TGTGCCAGCAGCCCCGGGACTAGCGGGAGTACAGATACGCAGTATTTT TRBD2 TRBJ2-3 NA TRBV14 16
CASSDSRGSTDTQYF TGTGCCAGCAGTGACTCGCGGGGTAGCACAGATACGCAGTATTTT NA TRBJ2-3 NA TRBV6-4 15
CASYTGYYGYTF TGTGCCAGTTATACAGGGTACTATGGCTACACCTTC NA TRBJ1-2 NA TRBV28 12
CASSRGLGSVNTEAFF TGCGCCAGCAGCCGCGGCTTGGGTAGCGTGAACACTGAAGCTTTCTTT NA TRBJ1-1 NA TRBV5-1 16
CASSLERGKDEQFF TGTGCCAGCAGCTTAGAGCGGGGTAAAGATGAGCAGTTCTTC TRBD2 TRBJ2-1 NA TRBV7-6 14
CASSPGTGADNQPQHF TGTGCCAGCAGCCCCGGGACAGGGGCGGACAATCAGCCCCAGCATTTT TRBD1 TRBJ1-5 NA TRBV9 16
CASKLTIGQGDTEAFF TGTGCCAGCAAATTAACGATTGGACAGGGGGACACTGAAGCTTTCTTT TRBD1 TRBJ1-1 NA TRBV18 16
CASSSGTGAFQGEQFF TGTGCCAGCAGCTCCGGAACGGGAGCTTTTCAGGGTGAGCAGTTCTTC NA TRBJ2-1 NA TRBV7-6 16
CASSYIQGGYGYTF TGTGCCAGCAGCTATATACAGGGGGGCTATGGCTACACCTTC TRBD1 TRBJ1-2 few TRBV7-2 14
CASSMTEIQPQHF TGTGCCAGCAGCATGACAGAGATCCAGCCCCAGCATTTT NA TRBJ1-5 NA TRBV7-8 13
CASSDGQLNSPLHF TGTGCCAGCTCGGACGGACAGCTTAATTCACCCCTCCACTTT NA TRBJ1-6 NA TRBV18 14
CASRIQGLDGYTF TGTGCCAGCAGAATACAGGGTTTGGATGGCTACACCTTC NA TRBJ1-2 NA TRBV5-4 13
CASSPRPSGSRDEQYF TGTGCCAGCAGCCCACGGCCTAGCGGGAGTCGGGACGAGCAGTACTTC TRBD2 TRBJ2-7 NA TRBV9 16